This is a list of T cell receptor beta chains from one sample in a study of OX40 agonist ivuxolimab in advanced cancers. This table comes from immunoSEQ multiplex PCR, and its TCRdb copy is limited to in-frame clones, with some not included. The profile shows more than 70,000 clones, about 93% of them singletons. The material sequenced was CD4+ or CD8+ T cells sorted from blood, taken in a trial of the OX40 agonist ivuxolimab. Every receptor here comes from an adult with an advanced solid tumor such as melanoma, head and neck, liver or kidney cancer. Both conserved end residues are part of each CDR3. Each record gives: J gene, clone size, V gene, D gene, CDR3 DNA, CDR3 protein. The D gene is left open where the match is weak. Rows may omit the clone size; those that give it use once, few, many or a size class.

j_call: TRBJ2-7; clone_size: NA; v_call: TRBV18; d_call: TRBD1; cdr3_nt: TGTGCCAGCTCACTCGGAGCTGAACAGGGGGCTGGCGAGCAGTACTTC; cdr3_aa: CASSLGAEQGAGEQYF
j_call: TRBJ1-1; clone_size: NA; v_call: TRBV4-3; d_call: NA; cdr3_nt: TGCGCCAGCAGCCAGAGGGGTACTGAAGCTTTCTTT; cdr3_aa: CASSQRGTEAFF
j_call: TRBJ2-5; clone_size: NA; v_call: TRBV2; d_call: NA; cdr3_nt: TGTGCCACTACCCACACTAGTTCGAAGACCCAGTACTTC; cdr3_aa: CATTHTSSKTQYF
j_call: TRBJ2-7; clone_size: NA; v_call: TRBV28; d_call: NA; cdr3_nt: TGTGCCAGCAGTTTCGGGGGAGATTACGAGCAGTACTTC; cdr3_aa: CASSFGGDYEQYF
j_call: TRBJ1-2; clone_size: NA; v_call: TRBV6-5; d_call: NA; cdr3_nt: TGTGCCAGCAAAATGGGACACCTCTATGGCTACACCTTC; cdr3_aa: CASKMGHLYGYTF
j_call: TRBJ2-1; clone_size: NA; v_call: TRBV10-1; d_call: TRBD1; cdr3_nt: TGCGCCAGCAGTGAGGTCTTGGGGACAGAGACCAATGAGCAGTTCTTC; cdr3_aa: CASSEVLGTETNEQFF
j_call: TRBJ2-7; clone_size: NA; v_call: TRBV6-5; d_call: NA; cdr3_nt: TGTGCCAGCACCCATGGGTGGGGTCGCGAGCAGTACTTC; cdr3_aa: CASTHGWGREQYF
j_call: TRBJ1-2; clone_size: NA; v_call: TRBV7-9; d_call: NA; cdr3_nt: TGTGCCAGCAGCTTAGAAGGGAAAACCTATGGCTACACCTTC; cdr3_aa: CASSLEGKTYGYTF
j_call: TRBJ2-3; clone_size: NA; v_call: TRBV27; d_call: NA; cdr3_nt: TGTGCCAGCAGTCCTCGGACCGGAGACACAGATACGCAGTATTTT; cdr3_aa: CASSPRTGDTDTQYF
j_call: TRBJ1-4; clone_size: NA; v_call: TRBV9; d_call: TRBD1; cdr3_nt: TGTGCCAGCAGCGGGAACAGGGGCCCTAATGAAAAACTGTTTTTT; cdr3_aa: CASSGNRGPNEKLFF
j_call: TRBJ2-3; clone_size: NA; v_call: TRBV13; d_call: NA; cdr3_nt: TGTGCCAGCAGCGTATCGGGGTTTAGGGGAGATACGCAGTATTTT; cdr3_aa: CASSVSGFRGDTQYF
j_call: TRBJ2-7; clone_size: once; v_call: TRBV29-1; d_call: NA; cdr3_nt: TGCAGCGTCGAAGGGGTGTCCTACGAGCAGTACTTC; cdr3_aa: CSVEGVSYEQYF
j_call: TRBJ2-7; clone_size: NA; v_call: TRBV2; d_call: TRBD1; cdr3_nt: TGTGCCAGCAGTGGGATGACAGGGGCCTACGAGCAGTACTTC; cdr3_aa: CASSGMTGAYEQYF
j_call: TRBJ1-1; clone_size: NA; v_call: TRBV16; d_call: TRBD1; cdr3_nt: TGTGCCAGCAGCCAAACCGGGACAGGGGCCACTGAAGCTTTCTTT; cdr3_aa: CASSQTGTGATEAFF
j_call: TRBJ2-3; clone_size: NA; v_call: TRBV5-6; d_call: NA; cdr3_nt: TGTGCCAGCACGGGCAGCCCCACAGATACGCAGTATTTT; cdr3_aa: CASTGSPTDTQYF
j_call: TRBJ2-2; clone_size: NA; v_call: TRBV9; d_call: NA; cdr3_nt: TGTGCCAGCAGCGGCCCGGCCCGTAGCCCGAACACCGGGGAGCTGTTTTTT; cdr3_aa: CASSGPARSPNTGELFF